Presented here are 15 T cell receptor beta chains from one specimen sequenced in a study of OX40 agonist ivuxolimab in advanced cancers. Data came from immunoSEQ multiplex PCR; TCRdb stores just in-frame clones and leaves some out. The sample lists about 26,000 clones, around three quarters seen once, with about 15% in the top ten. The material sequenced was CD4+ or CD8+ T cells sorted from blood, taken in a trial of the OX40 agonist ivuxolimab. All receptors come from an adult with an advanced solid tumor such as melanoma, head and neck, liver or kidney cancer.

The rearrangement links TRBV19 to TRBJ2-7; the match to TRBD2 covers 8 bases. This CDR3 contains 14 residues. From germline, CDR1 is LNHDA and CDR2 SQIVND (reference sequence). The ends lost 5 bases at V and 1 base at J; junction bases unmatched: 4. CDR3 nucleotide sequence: TGTGCCAGTAGTGTGACTAGCGAGTCCTACGAGCAGTACTTC. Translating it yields CASSVTSESYEQYF.

Written as DNA, the CDR3 is TGTGCCAGCAGCTTAGGGACGTCTGAAGCTTTCTTT. Amino acid sequence: CASSLGTSEAFF. The chain couples TRBV7-9 to TRBJ1-1; D remains ambiguous. CDR1 is SEHNR and CDR2 is FQNEAQ in the germline V gene (reference sequence). Trimming cost V 1 base and J 6 bases, with 6 bases left between them. CDR3 length: 12 amino acids.

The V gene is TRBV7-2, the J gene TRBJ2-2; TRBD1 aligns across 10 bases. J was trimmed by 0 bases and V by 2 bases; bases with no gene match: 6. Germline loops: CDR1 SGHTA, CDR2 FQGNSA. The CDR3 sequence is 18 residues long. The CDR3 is CASSLLSGQGANTGELFF. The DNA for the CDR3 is TGTGCCAGCAGCTTATTATCCGGACAGGGGGCGAACACCGGGGAGCTGTTTTTT.

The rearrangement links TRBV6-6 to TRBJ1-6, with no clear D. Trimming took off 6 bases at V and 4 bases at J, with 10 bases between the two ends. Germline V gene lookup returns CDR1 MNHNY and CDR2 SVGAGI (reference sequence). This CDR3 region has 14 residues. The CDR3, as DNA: TGTGCCAGCAGAGGGTCGGGGTATAATTCACCCCTCCACTTT. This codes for CASRGSGYNSPLHF.

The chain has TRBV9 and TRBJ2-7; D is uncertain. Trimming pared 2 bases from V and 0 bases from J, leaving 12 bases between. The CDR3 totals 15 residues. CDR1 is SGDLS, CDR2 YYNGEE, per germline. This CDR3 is CASSVNGISSYEQYF. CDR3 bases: TGTGCCAGCAGCGTTAACGGTATCAGCTCCTACGAGCAGTACTTC.

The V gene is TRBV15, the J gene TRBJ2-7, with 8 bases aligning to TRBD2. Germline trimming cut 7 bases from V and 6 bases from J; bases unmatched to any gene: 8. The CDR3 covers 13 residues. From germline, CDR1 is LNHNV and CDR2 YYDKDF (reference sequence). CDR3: CATTGTRGGEQYF. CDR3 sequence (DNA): TGTGCCACCACCGGGACTAGGGGAGGCGAGCAGTACTTC.

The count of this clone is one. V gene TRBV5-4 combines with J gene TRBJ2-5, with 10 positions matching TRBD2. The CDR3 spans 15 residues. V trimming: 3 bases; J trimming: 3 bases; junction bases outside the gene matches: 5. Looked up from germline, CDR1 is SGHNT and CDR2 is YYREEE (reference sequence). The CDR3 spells CASSSYGTSEETQYF. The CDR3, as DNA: TGTGCCAGCAGCTCCTACGGGACTAGCGAAGAGACCCAGTACTTC.

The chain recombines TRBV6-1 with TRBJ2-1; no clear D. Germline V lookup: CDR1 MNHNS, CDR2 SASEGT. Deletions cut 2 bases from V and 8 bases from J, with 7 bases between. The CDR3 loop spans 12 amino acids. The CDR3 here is CASSETSYEQFF. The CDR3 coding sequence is TGTGCCAGCAGTGAAACATCCTATGAGCAGTTCTTC.

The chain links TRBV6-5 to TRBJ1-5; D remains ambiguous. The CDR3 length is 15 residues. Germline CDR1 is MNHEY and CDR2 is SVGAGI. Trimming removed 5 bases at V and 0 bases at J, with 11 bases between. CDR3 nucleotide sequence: TGTGCCAGCAGTAAATCTACAGTTAGCAATCAGCCCCAGCATTTT. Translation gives CASSKSTVSNQPQHF.

CDR3 region: CASSILAGNTGELFF. DNA for the CDR3: TGTGCCAGTAGTATTTTGGCGGGGAACACCGGGGAGCTGTTTTTT. The V and J genes are TRBV19 and TRBJ2-2; D is perhaps TRBD2 (5 bases). The CDR3 contains 15 residues. CDR1 and CDR2 (germline): LNHDA, SQIVND (reference sequence). V was clipped by 3 bases and J by 1 base, with 9 bases between them.

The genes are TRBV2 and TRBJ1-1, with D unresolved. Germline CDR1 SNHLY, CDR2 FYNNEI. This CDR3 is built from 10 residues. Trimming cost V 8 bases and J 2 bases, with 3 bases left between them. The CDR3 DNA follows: TGTGCCAGCTTCAACACTGAAGCTTTCTTT. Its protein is CASFNTEAFF.

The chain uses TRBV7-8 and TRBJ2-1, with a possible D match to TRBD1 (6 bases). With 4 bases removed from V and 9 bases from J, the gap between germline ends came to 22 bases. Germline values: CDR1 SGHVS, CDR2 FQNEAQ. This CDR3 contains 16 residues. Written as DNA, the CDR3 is TGTGCCAGCAGCTCATCGACCGGGACAAAAAACCTTGAGCAGTTCTTC. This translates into CASSSSTGTKNLEQFF.

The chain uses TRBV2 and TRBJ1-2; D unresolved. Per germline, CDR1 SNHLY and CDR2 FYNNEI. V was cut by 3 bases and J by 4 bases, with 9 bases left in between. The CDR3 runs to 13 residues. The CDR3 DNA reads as TGTGCCAGCAGTGAGGGCAGATTCTATGGCTACACCTTC. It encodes CASSEGRFYGYTF.

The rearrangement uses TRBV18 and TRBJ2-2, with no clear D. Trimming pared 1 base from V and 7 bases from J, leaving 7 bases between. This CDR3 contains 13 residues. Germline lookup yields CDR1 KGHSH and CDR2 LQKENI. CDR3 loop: CASSPRGIGELFF. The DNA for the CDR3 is TGTGCCAGCTCACCACGGGGAATCGGGGAGCTGTTTTTT. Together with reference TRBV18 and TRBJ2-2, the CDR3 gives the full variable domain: NAGVMQNPRHLVRRRGQEARLRCSPMKGHSHVYWYRQLPEEGLKFMVYLQKENIIDESGMPKERFSAEFPKEGPSILRIQQVVRGDSAAYFCASSPRGIGELFFGEGSRLTVL.

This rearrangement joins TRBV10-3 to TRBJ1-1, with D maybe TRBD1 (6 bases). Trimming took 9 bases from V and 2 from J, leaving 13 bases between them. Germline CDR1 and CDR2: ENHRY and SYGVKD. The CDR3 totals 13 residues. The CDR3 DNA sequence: TGTGCCATTACAGGGCAGGCTAACACTGAAGCTTTCTTT. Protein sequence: CAITGQANTEAFF.